This T cell receptor (beta chain) was identified in a study of blood T cell repertoires in COVID-19. In its sample, this clone was seen a few times. The V segment lost 0 bases and the J segment 7 bases; nucleotides outside the gene matches: 12. The length of the CDR3 is 16 residues. Germline V CDR1 and CDR2: SGHRS, YFSETQ. This table comes from immunoSEQ multiplex PCR, and its TCRdb copy is limited to in-frame clones, with some not included. The repertoire has 200,000 to 300,000 clones, approximately 86% of them found once; the top ten carry 5% to 7%. This receptor was obtained from a woman aged 55-75 years with active or convalescent COVID-19. The V gene is TRBV5-1, the J gene TRBJ2-7; 8 bases map to TRBD1. Source material: peripheral blood. CDR3 nucleotides: TGCGCCAGCAGCTTGGCAATCGGACAGGGTCAGCGGGAGCAGTACTTC. This encodes CASSLAIGQGQREQYF. Filled out from reference TRBV5-1 and TRBJ2-7, the complete variable domain reads KAGVTQTPRYLIKTRGQQVTLSCSPISGHRSVSWYQQTPGQGLQFLFEYFSETQRNKGNFPGRFSGRQFSNSRSEMNVSTLELGDSALYLCASSLAIGQGQREQYFGPGTRLTVT.